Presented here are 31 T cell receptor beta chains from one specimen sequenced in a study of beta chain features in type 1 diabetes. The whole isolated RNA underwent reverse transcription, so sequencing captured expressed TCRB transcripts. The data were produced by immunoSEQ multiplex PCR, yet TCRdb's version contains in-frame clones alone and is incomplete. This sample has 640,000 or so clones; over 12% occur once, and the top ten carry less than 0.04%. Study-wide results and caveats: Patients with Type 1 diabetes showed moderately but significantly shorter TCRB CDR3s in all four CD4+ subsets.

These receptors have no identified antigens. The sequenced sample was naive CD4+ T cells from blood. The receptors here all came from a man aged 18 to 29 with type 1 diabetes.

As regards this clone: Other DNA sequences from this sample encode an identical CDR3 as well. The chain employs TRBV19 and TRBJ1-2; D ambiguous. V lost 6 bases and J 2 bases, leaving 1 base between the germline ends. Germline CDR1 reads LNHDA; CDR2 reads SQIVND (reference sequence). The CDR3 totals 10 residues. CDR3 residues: CASSNYGYTF. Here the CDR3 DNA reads TGTGCCAGTAGCAACTATGGCTACACCTTC. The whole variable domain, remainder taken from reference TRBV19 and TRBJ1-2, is DGGITQSPKYLFRKEGQNVTLSCEQNLNHDAMYWYRQDPGQGLRLIYYSQIVNDFQKGDIAEGYSVSREKKESFPLTVTSAQKNPTAFYLCASSNYGYTFGSGTRLTVV.

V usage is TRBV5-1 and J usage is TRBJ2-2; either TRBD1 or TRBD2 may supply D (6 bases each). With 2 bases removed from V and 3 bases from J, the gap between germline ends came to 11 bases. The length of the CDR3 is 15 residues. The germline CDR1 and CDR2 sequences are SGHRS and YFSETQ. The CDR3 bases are TGCGCCAGCAGCTTTGGGGGGCCCCACACCGGGGAGCTGTTTTTT. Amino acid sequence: CASSFGGPHTGELFF.

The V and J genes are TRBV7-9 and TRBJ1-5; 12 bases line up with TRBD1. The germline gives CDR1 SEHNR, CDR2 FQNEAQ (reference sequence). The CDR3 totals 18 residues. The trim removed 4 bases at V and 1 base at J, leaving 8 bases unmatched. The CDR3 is CASSSGTGGPLSNQPQHF. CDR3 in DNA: TGTGCCAGCAGCTCTGGGACAGGGGGCCCGTTGAGCAATCAGCCCCAGCATTTT.

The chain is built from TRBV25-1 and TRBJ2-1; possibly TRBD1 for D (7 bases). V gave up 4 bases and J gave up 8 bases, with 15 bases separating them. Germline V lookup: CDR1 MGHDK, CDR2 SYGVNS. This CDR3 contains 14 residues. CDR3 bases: TGTGCCAGCAGTGCCCACAGGGGAGGCGATGAGCAGTTCTTC. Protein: CASSAHRGGDEQFF.

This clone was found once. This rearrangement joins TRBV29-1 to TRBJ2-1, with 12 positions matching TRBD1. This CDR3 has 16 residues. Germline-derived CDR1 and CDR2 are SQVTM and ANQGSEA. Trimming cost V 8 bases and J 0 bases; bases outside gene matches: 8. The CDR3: CSSGTGGQSSYNEQFF. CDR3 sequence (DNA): TGCAGCTCCGGGACAGGGGGCCAAAGCTCCTACAATGAGCAGTTCTTC.

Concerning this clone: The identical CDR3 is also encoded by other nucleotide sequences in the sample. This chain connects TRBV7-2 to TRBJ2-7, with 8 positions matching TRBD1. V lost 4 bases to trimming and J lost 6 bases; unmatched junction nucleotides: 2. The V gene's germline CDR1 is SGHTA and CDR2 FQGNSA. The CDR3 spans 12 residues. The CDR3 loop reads CASSSTGVEQYF. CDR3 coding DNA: TGTGCCAGCAGCTCGACAGGGGTCGAGCAGTACTTC.

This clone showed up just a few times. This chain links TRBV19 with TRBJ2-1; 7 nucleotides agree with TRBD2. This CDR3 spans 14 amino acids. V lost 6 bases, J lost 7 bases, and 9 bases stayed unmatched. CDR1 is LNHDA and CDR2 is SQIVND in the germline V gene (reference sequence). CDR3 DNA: TGTGCCAGTAGAACTGGCGGGAGTAGGAATGAGCAGTTCTTC. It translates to CASRTGGSRNEQFF. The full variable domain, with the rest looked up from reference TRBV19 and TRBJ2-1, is DGGITQSPKYLFRKEGQNVTLSCEQNLNHDAMYWYRQDPGQGLRLIYYSQIVNDFQKGDIAEGYSVSREKKESFPLTVTSAQKNPTAFYLCASRTGGSRNEQFFGPGTRLTVL.

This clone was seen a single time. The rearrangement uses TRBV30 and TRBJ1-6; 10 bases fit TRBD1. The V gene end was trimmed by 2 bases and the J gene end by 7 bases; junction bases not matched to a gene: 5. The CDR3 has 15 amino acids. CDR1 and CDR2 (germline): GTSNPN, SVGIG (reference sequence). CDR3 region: CAWSLPGQGNSPLHF. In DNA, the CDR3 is TGTGCCTGGAGTTTACCGGGACAGGGGAATTCACCCCTCCACTTT.

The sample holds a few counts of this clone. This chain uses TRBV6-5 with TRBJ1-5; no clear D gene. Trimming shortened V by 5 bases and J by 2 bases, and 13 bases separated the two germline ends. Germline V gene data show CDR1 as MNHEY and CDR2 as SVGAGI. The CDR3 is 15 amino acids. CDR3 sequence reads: CASSPGKGGNQPQHF. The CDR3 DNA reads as TGTGCCAGCAGTCCGGGGAAGGGCGGCAATCAGCCCCAGCATTTT.

CDR3 nucleotide sequence: TGTGCCACCCAAGTACAGGGAAACGACGAAAAACTGTTTTTT. This gives the protein CATQVQGNDEKLFF. V is TRBV6-5 and J is TRBJ1-4; D might be TRBD1 (6 bases). CDR3 length: 14 amino acids. Trimming removed 10 bases at V and 8 bases at J, with 20 bases between. Looked up from germline, CDR1 is MNHEY and CDR2 is SVGAGI.

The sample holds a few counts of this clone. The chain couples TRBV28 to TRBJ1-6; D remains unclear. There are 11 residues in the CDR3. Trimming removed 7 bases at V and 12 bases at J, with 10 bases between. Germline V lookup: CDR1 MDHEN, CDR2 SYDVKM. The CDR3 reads CASNSLQPLHF. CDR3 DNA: TGTGCCAGCAATTCCCTTCAACCCCTCCACTTT.

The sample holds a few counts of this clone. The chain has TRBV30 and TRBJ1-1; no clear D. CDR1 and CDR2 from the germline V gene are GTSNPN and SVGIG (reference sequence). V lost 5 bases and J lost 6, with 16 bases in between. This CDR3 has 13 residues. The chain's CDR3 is CAWSAGVGAEAFF. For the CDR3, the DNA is TGTGCCTGGTCCGCTGGGGTGGGTGCTGAAGCTTTCTTT.

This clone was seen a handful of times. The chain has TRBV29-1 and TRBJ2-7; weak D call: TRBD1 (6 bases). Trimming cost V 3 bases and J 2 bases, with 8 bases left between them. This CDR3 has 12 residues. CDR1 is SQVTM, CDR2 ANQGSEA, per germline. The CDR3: CSVDQGPYEQYF. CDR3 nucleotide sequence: TGCAGCGTTGACCAGGGGCCCTACGAGCAGTACTTC.

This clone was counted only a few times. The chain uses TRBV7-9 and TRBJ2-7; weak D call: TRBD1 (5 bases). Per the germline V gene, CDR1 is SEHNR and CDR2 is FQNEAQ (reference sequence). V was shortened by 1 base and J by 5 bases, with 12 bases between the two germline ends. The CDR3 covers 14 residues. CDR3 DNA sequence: TGTGCCAGCAGCTTAGGGCAGGGTACCCACGAGCAGTACTTC. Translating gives CASSLGQGTHEQYF.

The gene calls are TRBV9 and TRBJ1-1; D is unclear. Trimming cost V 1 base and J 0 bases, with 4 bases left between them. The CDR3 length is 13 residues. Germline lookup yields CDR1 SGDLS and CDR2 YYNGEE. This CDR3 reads CASSVMMNTEAFF. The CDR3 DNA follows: TGTGCCAGCAGCGTAATGATGAACACTGAAGCTTTCTTT.

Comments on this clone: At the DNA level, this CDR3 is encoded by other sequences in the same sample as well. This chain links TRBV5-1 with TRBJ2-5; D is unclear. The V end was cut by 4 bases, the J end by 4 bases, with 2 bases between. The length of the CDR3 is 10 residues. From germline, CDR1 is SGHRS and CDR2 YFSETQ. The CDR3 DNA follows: TGCGCCAGCAGCGGAGAGACCCAGTACTTC. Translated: CASSGETQYF.

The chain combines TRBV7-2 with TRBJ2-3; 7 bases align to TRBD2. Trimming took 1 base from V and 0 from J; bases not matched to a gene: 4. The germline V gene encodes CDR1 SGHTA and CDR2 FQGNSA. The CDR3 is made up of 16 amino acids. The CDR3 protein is CASSLDAGGSTDTQYF. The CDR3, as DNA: TGTGCCAGCAGCTTAGATGCCGGGGGGAGCACAGATACGCAGTATTTT.

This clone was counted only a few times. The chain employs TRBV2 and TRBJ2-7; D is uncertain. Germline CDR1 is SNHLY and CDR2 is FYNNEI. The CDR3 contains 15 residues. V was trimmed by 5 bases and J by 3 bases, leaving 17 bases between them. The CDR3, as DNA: TGTGCCAGCAGTCGGTTCACGCCATGGGTCTACGAGCAGTACTTC. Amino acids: CASSRFTPWVYEQYF.

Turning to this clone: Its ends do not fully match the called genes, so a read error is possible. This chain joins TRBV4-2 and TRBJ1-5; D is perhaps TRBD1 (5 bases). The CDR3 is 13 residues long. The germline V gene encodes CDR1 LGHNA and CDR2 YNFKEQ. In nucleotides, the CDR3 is TGTGCCACCAGCGAGGGGCTTGACCAGCCCCAGCATTTT. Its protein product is CATSEGLDQPQHF.

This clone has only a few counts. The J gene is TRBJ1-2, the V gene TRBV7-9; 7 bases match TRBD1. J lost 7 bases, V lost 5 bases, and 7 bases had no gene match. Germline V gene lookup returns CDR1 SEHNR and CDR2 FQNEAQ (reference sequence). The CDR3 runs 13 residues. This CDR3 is CASSPTGQGGYTF. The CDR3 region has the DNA TGTGCCAGCAGCCCGACAGGGCAAGGTGGCTACACCTTC.

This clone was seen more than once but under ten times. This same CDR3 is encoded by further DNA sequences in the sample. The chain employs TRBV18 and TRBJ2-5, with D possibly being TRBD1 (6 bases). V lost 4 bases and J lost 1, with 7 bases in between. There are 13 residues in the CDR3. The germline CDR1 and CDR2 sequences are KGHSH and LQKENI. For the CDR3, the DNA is TGTGCCAGCTCACTGGACAGCCAAGAGACCCAGTACTTC. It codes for CASSLDSQETQYF.

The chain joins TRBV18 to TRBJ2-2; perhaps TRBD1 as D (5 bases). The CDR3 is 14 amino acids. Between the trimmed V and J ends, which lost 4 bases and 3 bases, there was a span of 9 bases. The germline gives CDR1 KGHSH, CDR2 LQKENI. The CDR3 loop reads CASSLTQDTGELFF. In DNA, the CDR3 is TGTGCCAGCTCACTTACACAGGACACCGGGGAGCTGTTTTTT. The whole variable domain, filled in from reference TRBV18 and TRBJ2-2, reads NAGVMQNPRHLVRRRGQEARLRCSPMKGHSHVYWYRQLPEEGLKFMVYLQKENIIDESGMPKERFSAEFPKEGPSILRIQQVVRGDSAAYFCASSLTQDTGELFFGEGSRLTVL.

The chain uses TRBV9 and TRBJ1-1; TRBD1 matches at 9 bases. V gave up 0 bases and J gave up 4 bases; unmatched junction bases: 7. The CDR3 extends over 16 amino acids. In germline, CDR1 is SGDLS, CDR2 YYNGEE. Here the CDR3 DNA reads TGTGCCAGCAGCGTAGGGGACAGGGCGGTGGGCACTGAAGCTTTCTTT. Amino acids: CASSVGDRAVGTEAFF. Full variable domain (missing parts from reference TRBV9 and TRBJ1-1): DSGVTQTPKHLITATGQRVTLRCSPRSGDLSVYWYQQSLDQGLQFLIQYYNGEERAKGNILERFSAQQFPDLHSELNLSSLELGDSALYFCASSVGDRAVGTEAFFGQGTRLTVV.

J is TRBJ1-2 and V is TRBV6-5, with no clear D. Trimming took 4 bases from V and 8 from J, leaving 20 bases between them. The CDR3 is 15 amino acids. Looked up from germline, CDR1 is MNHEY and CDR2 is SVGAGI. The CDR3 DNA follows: TGTGCCAGCAGTTTAAGACGGACTGTCTCTATGGGCTACACCTTC. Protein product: CASSLRRTVSMGYTF.

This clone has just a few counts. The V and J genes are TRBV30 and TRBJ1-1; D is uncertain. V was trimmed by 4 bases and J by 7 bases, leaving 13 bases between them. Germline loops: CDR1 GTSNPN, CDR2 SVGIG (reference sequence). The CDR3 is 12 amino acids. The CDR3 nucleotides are TGTGCCTGGACCCAATCGGGGTATGAAGCTTTCTTT. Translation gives CAWTQSGYEAFF.

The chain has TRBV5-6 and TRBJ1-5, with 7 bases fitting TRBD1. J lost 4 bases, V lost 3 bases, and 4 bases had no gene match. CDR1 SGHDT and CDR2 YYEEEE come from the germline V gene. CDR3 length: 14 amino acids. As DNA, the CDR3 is TGTGCCAGCAGCTCAATGACAGGGAATCAGCCCCAGCATTTT. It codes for CASSSMTGNQPQHF. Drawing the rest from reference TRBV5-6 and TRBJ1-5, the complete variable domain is DAGVTQSPTHLIKTRGQQVTLRCSPKSGHDTVSWYQQALGQGPQFIFQYYEEEERQRGNFPDRFSGHQFPNYSSELNVNALLLGDSALYLCASSSMTGNQPQHFGDGTRLSIL.

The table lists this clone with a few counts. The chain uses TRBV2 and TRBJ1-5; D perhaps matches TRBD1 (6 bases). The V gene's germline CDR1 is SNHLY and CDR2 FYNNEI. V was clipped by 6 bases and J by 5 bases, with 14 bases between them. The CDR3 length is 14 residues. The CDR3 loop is CASSEQGLHQPQHF. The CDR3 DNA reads TGTGCCAGCAGCGAACAGGGATTACATCAGCCCCAGCATTTT.

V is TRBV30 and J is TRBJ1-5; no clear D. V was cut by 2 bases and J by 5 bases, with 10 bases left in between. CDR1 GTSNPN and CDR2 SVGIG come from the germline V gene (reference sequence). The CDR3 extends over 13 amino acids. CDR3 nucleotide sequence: TGTGCCTGGAGTTCAACTAGGGATCAGCCCCAGCATTTT. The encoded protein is CAWSSTRDQPQHF.

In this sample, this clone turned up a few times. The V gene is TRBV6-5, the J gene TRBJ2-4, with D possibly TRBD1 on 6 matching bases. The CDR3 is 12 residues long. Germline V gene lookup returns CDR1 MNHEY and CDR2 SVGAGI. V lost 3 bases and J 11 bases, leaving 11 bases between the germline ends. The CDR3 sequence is CASSYGGAVQYF. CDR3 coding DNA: TGTGCCAGCAGTTATGGGGGCGCAGTTCAGTACTTC.

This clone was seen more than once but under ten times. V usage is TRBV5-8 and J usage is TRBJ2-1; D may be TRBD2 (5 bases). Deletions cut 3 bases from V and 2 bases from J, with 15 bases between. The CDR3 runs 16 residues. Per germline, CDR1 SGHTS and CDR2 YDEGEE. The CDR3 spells CASSSGIGVTYNEQFF. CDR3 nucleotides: TGTGCCAGCAGCTCGGGAATCGGGGTTACCTACAATGAGCAGTTCTTC.

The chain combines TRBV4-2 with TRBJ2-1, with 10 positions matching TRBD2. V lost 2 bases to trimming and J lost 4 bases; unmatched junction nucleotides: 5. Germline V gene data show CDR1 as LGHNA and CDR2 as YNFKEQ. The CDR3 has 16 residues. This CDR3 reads CASSQIELAGYNEQFF. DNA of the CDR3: TGTGCCAGCAGCCAAATAGAACTAGCGGGATACAATGAGCAGTTCTTC.